This record looks at one T cell receptor beta chain sequence and its context. Its specificity is not known. The source of the sample is a study of graft-versus-host responses after intestinal transplantation. Generated by immunoSEQ multiplex PCR, the TCRdb table keeps only in-frame clones and is missing some. The sample carries 80,000 to 95,000 clones, about 92% recorded once. Trimming pared 5 bases from V and 0 bases from J, leaving 14 bases between. From germline, CDR1 is SGHVS and CDR2 FNYEAQ. The CDR3 is 15 residues long. General study points: The authors found GvH clones in recipient marrow, some appearing first in ileum or blood. Association was observed between peak circulating GvH clone levels and early post-transplant HvG declines.

The clonotype comes from a human donor who received an intestinal transplant. Specimen: unstimulated CD8+ T cells sorted from spleen or lymph node cells, collected before intestinal transplant. This chain joins TRBV7-6 and TRBJ2-7; perhaps TRBD1 as D (5 bases). DNA of the CDR3: TGTGCCAGCAGCACATCACAGGATTCCTCCTACGAGCAGTACTTC. This sequence encodes CASSTSQDSSYEQYF.